The entry below gives a single T cell receptor beta chain sequence along with its context. This record belongs to a study of T cells after yellow fever vaccination. In making TCR cDNA, 5'RACE template switching added a universal primer site and UMIs to it. TCRdb reanalysed the 5' RACE reads using MiXCR and keeps one entry per CDR3 protein. The table shows around 500,000 distinct CDR3 sequences, with 20% to 25% occurring only once. This sample comprised PBMCs, obtained roughly 20 days after the first yellow fever vaccination. This TCR came from a man aged 18-30 years who received the YFV17D yellow fever vaccine.

The CDR3 reads CATSREAGGGELFF. CDR3 in DNA: TGTGCCACCAGCAGAGAAGCGGGCGGCGGGGAGCTGTTTTTT. The chain employs TRBV15 and TRBJ2-2; D may be TRBD2 (6 bases). The V end lost 0 bases, the J end lost 7 bases, and 9 bases lay between the germline ends. Germline lookup yields CDR1 LNHNV and CDR2 YYDKDF (reference sequence). The CDR3 length is 14 residues.